This T cell receptor beta chain derives from a study of blood T cell repertoires in COVID-19. Cohort 3 donors were reported recovered after two negative PCRs, clearance, or symptom resolution. In the study's own analysis: Cell counts per sample came from amplifying reference gene primers. This table comes from immunoSEQ multiplex PCR, and its TCRdb copy is limited to in-frame clones, with some not included. Clone size and the V and J calls come from that table; the DNA yielded D and trimming. This table holds 150,000 or so clones, 80% found once. The sample holds one count of this clone. Germline CDR1 is LGHDT and CDR2 is YNNKEL (reference sequence). V gave up 4 bases and J gave up 3 bases; unmatched junction bases: 5. The CDR3 runs to 16 residues.

This receptor was taken from a woman aged 60-75 years who had recovered from COVID-19. V is TRBV3-1 (or the pseudogene TRBV3-2) and J is TRBJ2-3; the match to TRBD2 covers 12 bases. What was sequenced was PBMCs or T cells enriched from blood (not recorded which). Here the CDR3 reads CASSRGLAGPTDTQYF. The CDR3 DNA follows: TGTGCCAGCAGCCGAGGACTAGCGGGGCCGACAGATACGCAGTATTTT.